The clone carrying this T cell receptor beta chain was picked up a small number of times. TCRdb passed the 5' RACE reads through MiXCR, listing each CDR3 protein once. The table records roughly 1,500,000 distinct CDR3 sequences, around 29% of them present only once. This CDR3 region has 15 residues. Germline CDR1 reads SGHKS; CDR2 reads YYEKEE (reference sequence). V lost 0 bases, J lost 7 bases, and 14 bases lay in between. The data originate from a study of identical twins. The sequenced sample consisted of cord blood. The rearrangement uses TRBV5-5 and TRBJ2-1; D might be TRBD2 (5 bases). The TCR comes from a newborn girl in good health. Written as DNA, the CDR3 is TGTGCCAGCAGCTTGGTACTAGTGGGGTGGAATGAGCAGTTCTTC. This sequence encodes CASSLVLVGWNEQFF.